The 22 T cell receptor beta chains below all came from one sample that was sequenced in a study of blood T cell repertoires in COVID-19. Some clones are missing from TCRdb's copy, which holds only in-frame ones; the method was immunoSEQ multiplex PCR. This repertoire shows some 190,000 clones, 80% to 90% found once; its top ten account for 4.5% to 6%. Specimen: peripheral blood. These receptors all come from a woman in her seventies with active or convalescent COVID-19.

A few counts support this clone. The V call is TRBV6-5, the J call TRBJ2-1; 7 nucleotides agree with TRBD2. CDR1 and CDR2 (germline): MNHEY, SVGAGI. The ends lost 8 bases at V and 5 bases at J; junction bases unmatched: 12. The CDR3 loop spans 15 amino acids. The DNA of the CDR3 is TGTGCCAGCGAATCCGAAGCGGGAACCAACAATGAGCAGTTCTTC. The encoded protein is CASESEAGTNNEQFF.

This clone was found once. The CDR3, as DNA: TGTGCCAGTAGTATGCGGGGGCGAGAGACCCAGTACTTC. It codes for CASSMRGRETQYF. This chain uses TRBV19 with TRBJ2-5, with D possibly TRBD2 on 7 matching bases. The CDR3 consists of 13 residues. Germline CDR1 is LNHDA and CDR2 is SQIVND (reference sequence). V gave up 3 bases and J gave up 4 bases, with 9 bases separating them.

V is TRBV10-1 and J is TRBJ2-7, with 8 bases that match TRBD2. CDR1 and CDR2 (germline): WNHNN, SYGVQD (reference sequence). This CDR3 is 14 amino acids long. V shed 5 bases and J 4 bases; nucleotides not matched to a gene: 7. In nucleotides, the CDR3 is TGCGCCAGCAGTCCCGGGGGGGCACAGTACGAGCAGTACTTC. Protein product: CASSPGGAQYEQYF.

The chain employs TRBV28 and TRBJ2-7; a possible D gene is TRBD1 (7 bases). This CDR3 is 13 amino acids long. V was trimmed by 5 bases and J by 4 bases, leaving 12 bases between them. The germline V gene encodes CDR1 MDHEN and CDR2 SYDVKM. CDR3 sequence: CASSRGTAYEQYF. As DNA, the CDR3 is TGTGCCAGCAGTCGCGGGACAGCATACGAGCAGTACTTC.

This chain connects TRBV19 to TRBJ2-5; TRBD2 might be the D (7 bases). This CDR3 contains 16 residues. V shed 5 bases and J shed 1 base, with 17 bases lying between them. The germline V gene has CDR1 LNHDA and CDR2 SQIVND (reference sequence). The CDR3 bases are TGTGCCAGTAGTCCCCGGGGAGGGGGGACCCAAGAGACCCAGTACTTC. Its protein product is CASSPRGGGTQETQYF.

The rearrangement links TRBV4-1 to TRBJ1-2; TRBD1 matches at 7 bases. Germline CDR1 and CDR2: MGHRA and YSYEKL. Losses at the gene ends were 5 bases for V and 6 bases for J; bases not matched to a gene: 9. This CDR3 is built from 14 residues. The CDR3 protein is CASSFFAGGHGYTF. DNA of the CDR3: TGCGCCAGCAGCTTCTTTGCAGGGGGGCATGGCTACACCTTC.

The chain has TRBV16 and TRBJ2-3, with TRBD1 matching 7 bases. J gave up 3 bases and V 4 bases, and 10 bases lay outside the gene matches. CDR3 size: 16 residues. CDR1 KGHSY and CDR2 FQNENV come from the germline V gene. CDR3 residues: CASSPPGRGRTDTQYF. CDR3 bases: TGTGCCAGCAGCCCCCCTGGAAGGGGGCGAACAGATACGCAGTATTTT.

This chain links TRBV2 with TRBJ1-4; perhaps TRBD1 as D (5 bases). This CDR3 spans 16 amino acids. The V and J ends lost 2 bases and 4 bases respectively, with 14 bases between them. The germline V gene has CDR1 SNHLY and CDR2 FYNNEI. The CDR3 loop reads CASSERGPDSNEKLFF. CDR3 in DNA: TGTGCCAGCAGTGAAAGGGGCCCCGACAGTAATGAAAAACTGTTTTTT.

The genes are TRBV2 and TRBJ2-2, with a tentative D call TRBD2 (6 bases). Germline V gene sequence: CDR1 SNHLY, CDR2 FYNNEI. Trimming left V 5 bases short and J 10 bases short, with 20 bases between. The CDR3 runs 15 residues. This CDR3 reads CASSREGPGAEELFF. The CDR3 region has the DNA TGTGCCAGCAGTAGAGAGGGACCGGGAGCCGAGGAGCTGTTTTTT.

This chain uses TRBV19 with TRBJ2-3; 15 nucleotides match TRBD2. CDR3 length: 15 residues. The V and J ends lost 8 bases and 6 bases, in that order; junction bases with no gene match: 6. CDR1 and CDR2 from the germline V gene are LNHDA and SQIVND (reference sequence). This CDR3 reads CASRTSGRAGDTQYF. Written as DNA, the CDR3 is TGTGCCAGTCGGACTAGCGGGAGGGCCGGGGATACGCAGTATTTT.

The chain links TRBV7-3 to TRBJ2-1; 9 positions agree with TRBD1. V trimming: 5 bases; J trimming: 8 bases; junction bases outside the gene matches: 22. Germline V lookup: CDR1 SGHTA, CDR2 FQGTGA. CDR3 size: 19 residues. CDR3 sequence (DNA): TGTGCCAGCAGCCCGACCGGGACAGGGCTTTTGCATAATCGGGATGAGCAGTTCTTC. It is translated as CASSPTGTGLLHNRDEQFF.

This chain links TRBV5-3 with TRBJ1-5; 7 bases line up with TRBD1. TRBV5-3 is designated an ORF whose function remains uncertain. V gave up 4 bases and J gave up 7 bases; unmatched junction bases: 11. The CDR3 spans 15 residues. Written as DNA, the CDR3 is TGTGCCAGAAGCACCGGGACAGAATTCGACCAGCCCCAGCATTTT. It translates to CARSTGTEFDQPQHF.

V and J are TRBV27 and TRBJ2-2; the match to TRBD2 covers 8 bases. Germline V gene lookup returns CDR1 MNHEY and CDR2 SMNVEV (reference sequence). The CDR3 extends over 16 amino acids. V lost 0 bases and J lost 6; bases outside the gene matches: 6. The CDR3 coding sequence is TGTGCCAGCAGTTTATCGTGGACTAGCTCCGCCGGGGAGCTGTTTTTT. Translation: CASSLSWTSSAGELFF.

The chain uses TRBV18 and TRBJ2-7; TRBD2 agrees at 8 bases. The CDR3 is made up of 16 amino acids. The V segment lost 3 bases and the J segment 7 bases; nucleotides outside the gene matches: 14. Germline assignment: CDR1 KGHSH and CDR2 LQKENI. The chain's CDR3 is CASSPGTSRGKVEQYF. The CDR3 DNA sequence: TGTGCCAGCTCACCCGGGACTAGTCGTGGGAAGGTTGAGCAGTACTTC.

This clone appeared a single time. V gene TRBV5-1 combines with J gene TRBJ2-7, with TRBD2 matching over 9 bases. Trimming took 0 bases from V and 5 from J; bases not matched to a gene: 3. The CDR3 length is 14 residues. Germline CDR1 and CDR2: SGHRS and YFSETQ. CDR3 loop: CASSLVAGVDEQYF. The CDR3 DNA reads TGCGCCAGCAGCTTGGTAGCGGGAGTGGACGAGCAGTACTTC.

The chain couples TRBV9 to TRBJ1-3; perhaps TRBD1 as D (5 bases). Trimming took 3 bases from V and 0 from J, leaving 16 bases between them. The CDR3 has 17 residues. CDR1 SGDLS and CDR2 YYNGEE come from the germline V gene. In nucleotides, the CDR3 is TGTGCCAGCAGCGACCGTTACAGGACCGACTCTGGAAACACCATATATTTT. Encoded protein: CASSDRYRTDSGNTIYF.

The J gene is TRBJ2-5, the V gene TRBV19; maybe TRBD1 (6 bases). CDR3 size: 13 residues. The V gene's germline CDR1 is LNHDA and CDR2 SQIVND (reference sequence). With 6 bases removed from V and 2 bases from J, the gap between germline ends came to 10 bases. CDR3 nucleotide sequence: TGTGCCAGTAGCACGGACAGTCAAGAGACCCAGTACTTC. Translating gives CASSTDSQETQYF.

The chain recombines TRBV5-6 with TRBJ2-7; 8 bases fit TRBD1. The CDR3 is made up of 14 amino acids. The germline CDR1 and CDR2 sequences are SGHDT and YYEEEE. The junction had 15 bases not matched to a gene; V was cut back by 4 bases and J by 12 bases. The CDR3 protein is CASSITGVRGHAYF. CDR3 in DNA: TGTGCCAGCAGCATTACCGGCGTCAGGGGGCACGCGTACTTC.

J is TRBJ1-4 and V is TRBV30; D possibly corresponds to TRBD1 (6 bases). CDR1 and CDR2 (germline): GTSNPN, SVGIG (reference sequence). The CDR3 is 12 amino acids. Here the CDR3 DNA reads TGTGTGTTGGGACAAGTTAATGAAAAACTGTTTTTT. It specifies CVLGQVNEKLFF.

This sequence joins TRBV5-1 and TRBJ2-5; possible D gene TRBD2, 5 bases. The germline CDR1 and CDR2 sequences are SGHRS and YFSETQ. The ends were cut back, 6 bases at V and 0 bases at J, with 15 bases in the middle. The CDR3 has 15 residues. CDR3 in amino acids: CASTGFGEDQETQYF. In nucleotides, the CDR3 is TGCGCCAGCACGGGGTTTGGCGAGGACCAAGAGACCCAGTACTTC.

This clone was observed once. This chain connects TRBV19 to TRBJ2-3, with D possibly TRBD2 on 7 matching bases. Trimming stripped 3 bases from V and 3 bases from J, with 19 bases between. CDR3 length equals 17 residues. CDR1 and CDR2 (germline): LNHDA, SQIVND (reference sequence). This chain's CDR3 is CASSIGRGRASTDTQYF. The CDR3 nucleotides are TGTGCCAGTAGTATTGGAAGGGGGAGGGCCAGTACAGATACGCAGTATTTT.

CDR3 DNA: TGTGCCAGCAGTGAAGCTAGCGGGAGCACAGATACGCAGTATTTT. Translated: CASSEASGSTDTQYF. The chain employs TRBV6-1 and TRBJ2-3; the match to TRBD2 covers 7 bases. The CDR3 is made up of 15 amino acids. V was pared by 0 bases and J by 0 bases, with 0 bases of the junction left unmatched. Germline V lookup: CDR1 MNHNS, CDR2 SASEGT.